Listed below are T cell receptor beta chains from one sample, sequenced in a study of blood T cell repertoires in COVID-19. TCRdb keeps only in-frame clones here, not all; method: immunoSEQ multiplex PCR. The repertoire holds fewer than 250,000 clones, with 65% to 85% as singletons. Sequencing was performed on peripheral blood. These TCRs come from a human donor in a cohort sampled during active COVID-19. Each CDR3 is given with its conserved first and last residue. Each record gives: clone size, J gene, V gene, D gene, CDR3 protein, CDR3 DNA. The D gene is left open where the match is weak. Only part of the rows carry a size: once, few, many, or a class if the clone is expanded.

>-|TRBJ2-5|TRBV3-1/TRBV3-2|TRBD2
CASSQSSVGLAVQETQYF
TGTGCCAGCAGCCAATCCTCAGTCGGACTAGCGGTCCAAGAGACCCAGTACTTC
>once|TRBJ1-1|TRBV10-3|-
CAISESTDTEAFF
TGTGCCATCAGTGAGTCCACTGACACTGAAGCTTTCTTT
>-|TRBJ2-7|TRBV5-1|TRBD2
CASSPPRGDSYEQYF
TGCGCCAGCAGCCCTCCCCGGGGGGACTCCTACGAGCAGTACTTC
>-|TRBJ2-3|TRBV24-1|-
CATSDPPDTQYF
TGTGCCACCAGTGATCCCCCGGATACGCAGTATTTT
>-|TRBJ1-6|TRBV10-3|TRBD1
CASGTANSPLHF
TGTGCCTCGGGGACAGCTAATTCACCCCTCCACTTT
>-|TRBJ1-4|TRBV9|TRBD1
CASTRQGGFGEKLFF
TGTGCCAGCACCAGACAGGGGGGGTTCGGTGAAAAACTGTTTTTT
>-|TRBJ1-5|TRBV5-6|TRBD1
CASSTGQGGNQPQHF
TGTGCCAGCAGCACAGGACAGGGGGGAAATCAGCCCCAGCATTTT
>-|TRBJ2-3|TRBV7-9|TRBD2
CASSLLTGLAGGRTDTQYF
TGTGCCAGCAGCTTATTAACGGGACTAGCGGGGGGGCGCACAGATACGCAGTATTTT
>-|TRBJ2-7|TRBV6-5|TRBD1
CASSRQGAPKYF
TGTGCCAGCAGTCGCCAGGGGGCTCCGAAGTACTTC
>-|TRBJ2-4|TRBV6-6|TRBD1
CASSYSGTGSVF
TGTGCCAGCAGTTACTCTGGGACAGGGTCCGTCTTC
>-|TRBJ2-7|TRBV6-5|TRBD1
CASSWTGKSYEQYF
TGTGCCAGCAGTTGGACAGGGAAGTCCTACGAGCAGTACTTC
>once|TRBJ2-1|TRBV7-3|TRBD1
CASSLGQAHNEQFF
TGTGCCAGCAGCCTCGGACAGGCCCACAATGAGCAGTTCTTC
>-|TRBJ2-1|TRBV11-3|-
CASSLGGQVNEQFF
TGTGCCAGCAGCTTAGGGGGACAAGTAAATGAGCAGTTCTTC
>-|TRBJ1-1|TRBV6-1|-
CASSENTANTEAFF
TGTGCCAGCAGTGAAAACACCGCAAACACTGAAGCTTTCTTT
>-|TRBJ2-1|TRBV5-1|TRBD1
CASSTGTASYNEQFF
TGCGCCAGCAGCACCGGGACAGCGTCCTACAATGAGCAGTTCTTC
>-|TRBJ1-6|TRBV5-1|-
CASSLKSGADSPLHF
TGCGCCAGCAGCTTGAAATCAGGGGCGGATTCACCCCTCCACTTT
>-|TRBJ1-2|TRBV4-1|-
CASSQGRGAHYGYTF
TGCGCCAGCAGCCAAGGTAGGGGCGCACACTATGGCTACACCTTC
>many|TRBJ1-1|TRBV27|-
CASSSPGVGNTEAFF
TGTGCCAGCAGTTCCCCGGGGGTAGGGAACACTGAAGCTTTCTTT
>-|TRBJ2-1|TRBV6-5|-
CASSLRHSGGNEQFF
TGTGCCAGCAGCCTCAGACACTCCGGCGGGAATGAGCAGTTCTTC
>-|TRBJ2-7|TRBV7-2|-
CASSLGYGSSYEQYF
TGTGCCAGCAGCTTAGGGTACGGGAGTAGCTACGAGCAGTACTTC
>-|TRBJ2-6|TRBV11-2|-
CASSLTGTGSGANVLTF
TGTGCCAGCAGCTTAACAGGGACGGGCTCTGGGGCCAACGTCCTGACTTTC
>-|TRBJ2-7|TRBV6-5|TRBD1
CASSTGDYEQYF
TGTGCCAGCAGTACAGGGGACTACGAGCAGTACTTC
>-|TRBJ1-1|TRBV27|TRBD1
CASSFGRGRTEAFF
TGTGCCAGCAGTTTCGGCAGGGGGCGAACTGAAGCTTTCTTT
>-|TRBJ2-1|TRBV4-1|TRBD1
CASSQDRDSVPHEQFF
TGCGCCAGCAGCCAAGATCGGGACAGCGTACCGCATGAGCAGTTCTTC
>many|TRBJ1-2|TRBV5-1|TRBD1
CASSGGQGVGYTF
TGCGCCAGCAGCGGGGGACAGGGCGTCGGCTACACCTTC
>-|TRBJ1-3|TRBV19|-
CASSMGNTIYF
TGTGCCAGTAGTATGGGCAACACCATATATTTT
>-|TRBJ2-7|TRBV6-5|TRBD1
CASRRDSSSYEQYF
TGTGCCAGCAGGAGGGACAGCTCGAGCTACGAGCAGTACTTC
>-|TRBJ2-7|TRBV27|TRBD2
CASSLAGGSYPYEQYF
TGTGCCAGCAGTTTAGCGGGAGGCTCCTACCCCTACGAGCAGTACTTC
>-|TRBJ1-6|TRBV9|TRBD1
CASSAGTANSPLHF
TGTGCCAGCAGCGCTGGGACAGCAAATTCACCCCTCCACTTT
>-|TRBJ2-1|TRBV5-1|TRBD2
CASSLASGGARSYNEQFF
TGCGCCAGCAGCTTGGCTAGCGGGGGGGCAAGATCCTACAATGAGCAGTTCTTC
>-|TRBJ2-3|TRBV5-1|-
CASSLTGGGTDTQYF
TGCGCCAGCAGCTTAACAGGGGGAGGGACAGATACGCAGTATTTT
>-|TRBJ2-2|TRBV24-1|-
CATSVRGAGNTGELFF
TGTGCCACCAGTGTTCGAGGGGCGGGAAACACCGGGGAGCTGTTTTTT